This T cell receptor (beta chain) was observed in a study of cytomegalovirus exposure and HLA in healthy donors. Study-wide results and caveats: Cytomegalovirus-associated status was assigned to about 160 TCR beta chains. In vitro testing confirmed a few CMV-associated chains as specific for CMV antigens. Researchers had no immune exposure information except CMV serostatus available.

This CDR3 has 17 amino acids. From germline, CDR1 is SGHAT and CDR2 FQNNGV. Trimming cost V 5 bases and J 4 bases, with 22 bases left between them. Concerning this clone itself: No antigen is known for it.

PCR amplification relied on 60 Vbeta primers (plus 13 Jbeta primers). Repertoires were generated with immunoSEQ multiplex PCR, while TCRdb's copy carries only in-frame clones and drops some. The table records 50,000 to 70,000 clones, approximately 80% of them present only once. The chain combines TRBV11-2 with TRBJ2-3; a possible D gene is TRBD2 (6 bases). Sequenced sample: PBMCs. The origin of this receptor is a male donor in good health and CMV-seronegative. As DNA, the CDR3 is TGTGCCAGCAGCGCGTACCCTAGCGAAGACGGGGCAGATACGCAGTATTTT. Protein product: CASSAYPSEDGADTQYF. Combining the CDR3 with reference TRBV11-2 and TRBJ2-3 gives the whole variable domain EAGVAQSPRYKIIEKRQSVAFWCNPISGHATLYWYQQILGQGPKLLIQFQNNGVVDDSQLPKDRFSAERLKGVDSTLKIQPAKLEDSAVYLCASSAYPSEDGADTQYFGPGTRLTVL.